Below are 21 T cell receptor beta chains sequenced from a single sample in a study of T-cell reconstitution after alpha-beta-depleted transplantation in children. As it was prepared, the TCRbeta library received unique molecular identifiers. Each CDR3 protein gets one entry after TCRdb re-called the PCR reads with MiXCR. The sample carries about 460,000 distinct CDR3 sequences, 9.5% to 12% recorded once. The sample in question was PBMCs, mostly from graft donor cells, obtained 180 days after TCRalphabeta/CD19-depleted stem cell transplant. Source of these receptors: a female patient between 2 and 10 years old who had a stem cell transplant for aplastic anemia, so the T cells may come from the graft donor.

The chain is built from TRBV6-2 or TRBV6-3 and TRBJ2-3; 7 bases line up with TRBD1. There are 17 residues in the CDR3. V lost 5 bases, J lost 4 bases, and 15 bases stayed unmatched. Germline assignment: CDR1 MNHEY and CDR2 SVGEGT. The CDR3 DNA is TGTGCCAGCAGTCTGGACAGGACCTACGTCACCCCAGATACGCAGTATTTT. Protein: CASSLDRTYVTPDTQYF.

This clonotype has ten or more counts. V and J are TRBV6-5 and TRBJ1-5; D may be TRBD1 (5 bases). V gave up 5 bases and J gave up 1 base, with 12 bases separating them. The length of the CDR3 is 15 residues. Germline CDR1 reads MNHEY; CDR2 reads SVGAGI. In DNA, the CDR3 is TGTGCCAGCAGTCCCGGGACGCGGAGCAATCAGCCCCAGCATTTT. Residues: CASSPGTRSNQPQHF.

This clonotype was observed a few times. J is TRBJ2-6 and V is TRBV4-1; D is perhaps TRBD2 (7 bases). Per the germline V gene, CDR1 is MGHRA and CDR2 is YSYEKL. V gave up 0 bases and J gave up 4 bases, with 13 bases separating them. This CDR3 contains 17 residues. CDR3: CASSQERGATGANVLTF. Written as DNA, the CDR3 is TGCGCCAGCAGCCAAGAACGGGGGGCTACGGGGGCCAACGTCCTGACTTTC.

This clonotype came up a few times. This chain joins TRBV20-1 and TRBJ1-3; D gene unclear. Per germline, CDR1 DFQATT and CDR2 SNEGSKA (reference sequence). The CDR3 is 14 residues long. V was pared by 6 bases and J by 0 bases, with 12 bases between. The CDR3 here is CSAVKQRSGNTIYF. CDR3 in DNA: TGCAGTGCGGTTAAACAGCGCTCTGGAAACACCATATATTTT.

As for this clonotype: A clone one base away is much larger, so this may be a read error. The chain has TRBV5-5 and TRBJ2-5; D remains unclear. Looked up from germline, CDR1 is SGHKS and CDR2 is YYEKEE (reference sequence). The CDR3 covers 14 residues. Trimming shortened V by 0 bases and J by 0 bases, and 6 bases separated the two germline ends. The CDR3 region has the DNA TGTGCCAGCAGCTTGGGACACAACCAAGAGACCCAGTACTTC. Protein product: CASSLGHNQETQYF.

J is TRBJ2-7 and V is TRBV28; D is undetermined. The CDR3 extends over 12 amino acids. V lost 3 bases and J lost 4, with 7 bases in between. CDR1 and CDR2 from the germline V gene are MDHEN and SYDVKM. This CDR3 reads CASSFTSYEQYF. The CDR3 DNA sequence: TGTGCCAGCAGTTTCACGTCATACGAGCAGTACTTC.

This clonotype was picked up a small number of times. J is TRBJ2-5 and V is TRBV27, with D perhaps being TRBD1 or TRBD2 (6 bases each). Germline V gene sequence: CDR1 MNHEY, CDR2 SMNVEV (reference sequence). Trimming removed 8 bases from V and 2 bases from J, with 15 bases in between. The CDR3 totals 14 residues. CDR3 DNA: TGTGCCAGCGGGGGGCGGCGGGGACAAGAGACCCAGTACTTC. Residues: CASGGRRGQETQYF.

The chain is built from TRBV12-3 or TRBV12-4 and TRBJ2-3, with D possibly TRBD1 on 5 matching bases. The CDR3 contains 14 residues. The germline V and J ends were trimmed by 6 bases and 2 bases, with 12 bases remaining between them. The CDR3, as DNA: TGTGCCAGCAGGGACGGACATTTCACAGATACGCAGTATTTT. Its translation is CASRDGHFTDTQYF.

The CDR3 sequence is CASSPSGRDRDQPQHF. CDR3 nucleotides: TGTGCCAGCAGCCCTTCTGGCCGGGACCGAGATCAGCCCCAGCATTTT. The gene calls are TRBV12-3 or TRBV12-4 and TRBJ1-5; tentative D call: TRBD1 (5 bases). The V end lost 6 bases, the J end lost 5 bases, and 20 bases lay between the germline ends. The CDR3 contains 16 residues.

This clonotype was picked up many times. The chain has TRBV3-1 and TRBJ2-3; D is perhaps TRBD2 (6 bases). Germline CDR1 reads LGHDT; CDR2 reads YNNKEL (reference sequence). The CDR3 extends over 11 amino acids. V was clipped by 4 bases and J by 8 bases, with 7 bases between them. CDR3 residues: CASSLGLTQYF. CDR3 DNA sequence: TGTGCCAGCAGCCTGGGACTTACGCAGTATTTT.

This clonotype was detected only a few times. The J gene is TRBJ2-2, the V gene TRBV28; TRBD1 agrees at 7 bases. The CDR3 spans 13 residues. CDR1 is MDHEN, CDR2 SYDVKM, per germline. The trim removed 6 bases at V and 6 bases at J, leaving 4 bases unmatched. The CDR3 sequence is CASRTTGAGELFF. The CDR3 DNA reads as TGTGCCAGCAGGACTACAGGGGCCGGGGAGCTGTTTTTT.

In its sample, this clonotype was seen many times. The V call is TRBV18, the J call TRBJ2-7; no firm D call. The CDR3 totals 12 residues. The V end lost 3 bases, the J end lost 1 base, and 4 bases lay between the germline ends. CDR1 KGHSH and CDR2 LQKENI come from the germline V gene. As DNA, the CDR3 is TGTGCCAGCTCACCGGGTTCCTACGAGCAGTACGTC. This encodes CASSPGSYEQYV.

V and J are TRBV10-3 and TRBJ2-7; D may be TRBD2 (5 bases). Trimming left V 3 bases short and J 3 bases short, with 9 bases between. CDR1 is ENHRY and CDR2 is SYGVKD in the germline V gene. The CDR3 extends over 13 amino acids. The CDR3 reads CAISELGSYEQYV. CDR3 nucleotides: TGTGCCATCAGTGAACTAGGGAGCTACGAGCAGTACGTC.

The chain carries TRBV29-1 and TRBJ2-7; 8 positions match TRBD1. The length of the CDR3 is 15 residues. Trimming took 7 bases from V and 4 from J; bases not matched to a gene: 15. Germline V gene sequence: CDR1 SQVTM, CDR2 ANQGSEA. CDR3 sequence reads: CSAVTPGTGGYEQYF. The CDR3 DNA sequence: TGCAGCGCCGTAACCCCCGGGACAGGCGGTTACGAGCAGTACTTC.

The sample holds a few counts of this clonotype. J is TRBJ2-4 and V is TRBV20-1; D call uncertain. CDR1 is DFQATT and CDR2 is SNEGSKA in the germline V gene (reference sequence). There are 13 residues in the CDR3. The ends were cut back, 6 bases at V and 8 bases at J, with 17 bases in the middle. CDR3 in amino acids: CSAKGPTWDIQYF. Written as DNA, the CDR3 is TGCAGTGCAAAAGGGCCAACGTGGGACATTCAGTACTTC.

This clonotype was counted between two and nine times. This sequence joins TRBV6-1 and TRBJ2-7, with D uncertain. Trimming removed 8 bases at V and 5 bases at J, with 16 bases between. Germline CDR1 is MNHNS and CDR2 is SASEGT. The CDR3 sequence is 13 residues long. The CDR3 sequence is CASADKARNEQYV. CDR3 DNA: TGTGCCAGCGCAGATAAGGCGAGAAACGAGCAGTACGTC.

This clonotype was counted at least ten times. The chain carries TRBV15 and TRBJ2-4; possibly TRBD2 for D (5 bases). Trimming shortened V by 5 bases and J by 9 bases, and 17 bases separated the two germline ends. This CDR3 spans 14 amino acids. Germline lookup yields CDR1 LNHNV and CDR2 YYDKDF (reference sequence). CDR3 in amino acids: CATSARVGSGIQYF. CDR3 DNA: TGTGCCACCAGCGCCCGGGTGGGGAGTGGCATTCAGTACTTC.

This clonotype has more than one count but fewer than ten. The CDR3 DNA reads TGTGCCAGCAGTAAGTTGAATGAGCAGTTCTTC. It yields the protein CASSKLNEQFF. The chain couples TRBV6-6 to TRBJ2-1; D gene uncertain. Germline CDR1 is MNHNY and CDR2 is SVGAGI (reference sequence). The CDR3 totals 11 residues. Trimming left V 5 bases short and J 7 bases short, with 6 bases between.

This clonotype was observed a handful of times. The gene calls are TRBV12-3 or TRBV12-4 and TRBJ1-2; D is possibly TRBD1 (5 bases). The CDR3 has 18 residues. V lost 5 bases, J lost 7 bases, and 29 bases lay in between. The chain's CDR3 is CASSLIPRDRGPHVGYTF. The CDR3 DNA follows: TGTGCCAGCAGTCTTATCCCCCGGGACCGCGGACCTCATGTTGGCTACACCTTC.

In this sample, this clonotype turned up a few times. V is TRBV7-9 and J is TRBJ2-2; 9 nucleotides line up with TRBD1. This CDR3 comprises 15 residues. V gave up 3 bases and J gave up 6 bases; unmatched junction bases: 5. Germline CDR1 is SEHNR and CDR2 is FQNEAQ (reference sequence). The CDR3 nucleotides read TGTGCCAGCAGCTTGGAGGACAGGGGACCCGGGGAGCTGTTTTTT. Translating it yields CASSLEDRGPGELFF.

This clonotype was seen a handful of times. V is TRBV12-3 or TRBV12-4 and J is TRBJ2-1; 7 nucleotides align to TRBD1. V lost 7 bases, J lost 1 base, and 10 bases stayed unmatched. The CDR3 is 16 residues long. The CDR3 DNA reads TGTGCCAGCACCCAAAGGGGGCGCGGGTCCTACAATGAGCAGTTCTTC. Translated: CASTQRGRGSYNEQFF.